This TCR beta chain was identified during a study of early T cells in non-severe SARS-CoV-2 infection. Turning to the study itself: With bulk RNA from unsorted whole blood as input, sequencing yielded unpaired chains.

Separate cDNA molecules each had unique molecular identifiers attached to them. One entry per CDR3 protein, called by TCRdb with MiXCR from the 5' RACE reads. This sample has 120,000 or so distinct CDR3 sequences, with over 10% found just once. Study-level results: Private and CD4 specificities were missed by VDJdb matching, skewed to anti-spike CD8.

Note on this clonotype: Its antigen is still unknown.

V dropped 7 bases and J dropped 4 bases, with 13 bases sitting between them. Germline assignment: CDR1 MNHEY and CDR2 SVGAGI. The CDR3 consists of 13 residues. The receptor comes from an adult who was a healthcare worker with PCR-confirmed SARS-CoV-2 infection or an uninfected control (not recorded which). V and J are TRBV6-5 and TRBJ1-1; no clear D. The material was whole blood, obtained at baseline. This chain's CDR3 is CASTFLPGTEAFF. For the CDR3, the DNA is TGTGCCAGCACCTTCCTCCCTGGCACTGAAGCTTTCTTT.